Described below is a single T cell receptor beta chain sequence and its context. This specimen comes from a study of blood T cell repertoires in COVID-19. V lost 3 bases to trimming and J lost 3 bases, with 12 bases between them. CDR3 size: 15 residues. The germline gives CDR1 LNHDA, CDR2 SQIVND (reference sequence). The assay was immunoSEQ multiplex PCR, and TCRdb's table has in-frame clones only and misses some. The table has roughly 67,000 clones, about 80% seen once; the top ten hold 23%. This chain connects TRBV19 to TRBJ1-5; a weak D match, TRBD1 (5 bases). The sequenced sample consisted of peripheral blood. The receptor was isolated from a human donor in a cohort sampled during active COVID-19. The DNA of the CDR3 is TGTGCCAGTAGTATTCCAGGGAACGACAATCAGCCCCAGCATTTT. Encoded protein: CASSIPGNDNQPQHF.